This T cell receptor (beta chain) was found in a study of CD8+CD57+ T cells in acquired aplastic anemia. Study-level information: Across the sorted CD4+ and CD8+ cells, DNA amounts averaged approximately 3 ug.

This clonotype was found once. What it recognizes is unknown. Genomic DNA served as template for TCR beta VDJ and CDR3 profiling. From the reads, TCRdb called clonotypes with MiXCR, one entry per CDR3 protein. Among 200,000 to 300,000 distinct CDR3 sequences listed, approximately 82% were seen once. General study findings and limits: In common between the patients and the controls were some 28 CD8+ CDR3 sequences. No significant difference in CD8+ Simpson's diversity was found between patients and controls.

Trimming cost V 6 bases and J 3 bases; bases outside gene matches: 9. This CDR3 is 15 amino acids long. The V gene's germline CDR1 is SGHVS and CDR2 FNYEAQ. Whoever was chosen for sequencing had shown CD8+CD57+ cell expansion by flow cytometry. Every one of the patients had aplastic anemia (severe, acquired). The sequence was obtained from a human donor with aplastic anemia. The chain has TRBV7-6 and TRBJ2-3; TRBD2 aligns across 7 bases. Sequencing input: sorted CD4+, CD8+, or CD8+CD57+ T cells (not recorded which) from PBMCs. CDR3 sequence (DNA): TGTGCCAGCAGTGAACTAGCGAGACGTACAGATACGCAGTATTTT. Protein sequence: CASSELARRTDTQYF. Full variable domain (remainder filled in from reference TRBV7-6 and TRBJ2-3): GAGVSQSPRYKVTKRGQDVALRCDPISGHVSLYWYRQALGQGPEFLTYFNYEAQQDKSGLPNDRFSAERPEGSISTLTIQRTEQRDSAMYRCASSELARRTDTQYFGPGTRLTVL.